A selection of T cell receptor beta chains follows, all from one sample in a study of TIL therapy for anti-PD-1-resistant metastatic lung cancer. Repertoires were generated with immunoSEQ multiplex PCR, while TCRdb's copy carries only in-frame clones and drops some. This sample has about 53,000 clones, with 73% found just once. The starting material was blood, obtained at baseline. All receptors come from a person between 25 and 80 years old with non-small cell lung cancer. CDR3s include the opening cysteine and the closing phenylalanine or tryptophan. The D gene is left open where the match is weak. Part of the rows lack a size; the others show once, few, many or a class for expanded clones.

>TRBV4-1|TRBJ1-1|few|.
CASSQDPQTEAFF
TGCGCCAGCAGCCAAGATCCCCAAACTGAAGCTTTCTTT
>TRBV9|TRBJ2-3|once|TRBD2
CASSVVGTRLADTQYF
TGTGCCAGCAGCGTAGTCGGGACTAGACTGGCAGATACGCAGTATTTT
>TRBV18|TRBJ2-1|.|TRBD2
CASSPLVVRLAGSLTLHNEQFF
TGTGCCAGCTCACCACTGGTAGTACGACTAGCGGGATCACTTACGCTACACAATGAGCAGTTCTTC
>TRBV28|TRBJ2-2|.|.
CASSLWGTGELFF
TGTGCCAGCAGTTTATGGGGCACCGGGGAGCTGTTTTTT
>TRBV9|TRBJ2-7|medium-sized|.
CASSVGGSSYEQYF
TGTGCCAGCAGCGTGGGGGGAAGCTCCTACGAGCAGTACTTC
>TRBV6-6|TRBJ1-2|.|TRBD1
CASSRPGQGNYGYTF
TGTGCCAGCAGCCGACCGGGACAGGGAAACTATGGCTACACCTTC
>TRBV27|TRBJ2-7|few|.
CASSTRPGTTEQYF
TGTGCCAGCAGTACAAGACCCGGGACAACAGAGCAGTACTTC
>TRBV6-5|TRBJ1-5|few|.
CASSRNRESNQPQHF
TGTGCCAGCAGTCGTAACAGGGAATCCAATCAGCCCCAGCATTTT
>TRBV7-2|TRBJ2-3|.|.
CASSHDKGRNTQYF
TGTGCCAGCAGCCATGACAAGGGACGAAATACGCAGTATTTT
>TRBV29-1|TRBJ2-3|.|.
CSAMKAGMGTDTQYF
TGCAGCGCTATGAAGGCAGGGATGGGCACAGATACGCAGTATTTT
>TRBV19|TRBJ1-5|.|.
CASSGIGQPQHF
TGTGCCAGTAGCGGTATCGGTCAGCCCCAGCATTTT
>TRBV11-1|TRBJ2-7|.|TRBD2
CASSATIGGRFGYEQYF
TGTGCCAGCAGCGCGACGATTGGCGGGAGGTTTGGCTACGAGCAGTACTTC
>TRBV6-5|TRBJ1-6|.|.
CASTNQGYNSPLHF
TGTGCCAGCACTAATCAGGGTTACAATTCACCCCTCCACTTT
>TRBV7-9|TRBJ1-4|.|TRBD1
CASSRQGANEKLFF
TGTGCCAGCAGCAGACAGGGGGCTAATGAAAAACTGTTTTTT
>TRBV15|TRBJ2-5|.|.
CATSRDLAPGETQYF
TGTGCCACCAGCAGAGATTTGGCCCCTGGAGAGACCCAGTACTTC
>TRBV7-3|TRBJ1-6|.|.
CASSLGTMGSPLHF
TGTGCCAGCAGCTTAGGGACAATGGGTTCACCCCTCCACTTT
>TRBV6-1|TRBJ1-2|.|TRBD1
CASSDMGQGYGYTF
TGTGCCAGCAGTGACATGGGACAGGGCTATGGCTACACCTTC
>TRBV18|TRBJ1-1|.|.
CASSLLGDPNTEAFF
TGTGCCAGCTCACTCCTTGGGGACCCGAACACTGAAGCTTTCTTT
>TRBV5-4|TRBJ2-4|.|.
CASSADIQYF
TGTGCCAGCAGCGCGGACATTCAGTACTTC
>TRBV5-8|TRBJ2-3|.|.
CASSSSVQGSTDTQYF
TGTGCCAGCAGCTCCAGCGTGCAGGGTAGCACAGATACGCAGTATTTT
>TRBV29-1|TRBJ1-2|.|TRBD1
CSVDPGTGHGYTF
TGCAGCGTCGACCCTGGGACAGGCCATGGCTACACCTTC
>TRBV2|TRBJ1-5|.|.
CASREEGGASQPQHF
TGTGCCAGCAGAGAAGAAGGGGGGGCGAGCCAGCCCCAGCATTTT
>TRBV29-1|TRBJ1-2|.|.
CSGGPDQGGYTF
TGCAGCGGGGGACCTGATCAGGGTGGCTACACCTTC
>TRBV4-2|TRBJ1-4|.|TRBD1
CASSQPTGQGGNEKLFF
TGTGCCAGCAGCCAACCTACGGGACAGGGAGGTAATGAAAAACTGTTTTTT
>TRBV25-1|TRBJ2-2|.|.
CASSDQGGTGELFF
TGTGCCAGCAGTGATCAGGGAGGCACCGGGGAGCTGTTTTTT
>TRBV4-3|TRBJ2-7|.|.
CASSQEGPGTSYEQYF
TGCGCCAGCAGCCAAGAAGGACCCGGGACCTCCTACGAGCAGTACTTC
>TRBV9|TRBJ1-1|.|.
CASSPQTGRTEAFF
TGTGCCAGCAGCCCCCAGACCGGGAGAACTGAAGCTTTCTTT
>TRBV11-2|TRBJ1-6|.|.
CASSSRVRALHF
TGTGCCAGCAGTTCACGGGTTCGGGCCCTCCACTTT
>TRBV6-1|TRBJ1-1|.|TRBD1
CASSGRQGKIEAFF
TGTGCCAGCAGTGGCCGACAGGGGAAAATTGAAGCTTTCTTT
>TRBV11-2|TRBJ1-3|few|.
CASSLDIAGNTIYF
TGTGCCAGCAGCTTAGATATAGCCGGAAACACCATATATTTT
>TRBV28|TRBJ1-5|few|.
CASSSDRGLQRSNQPQHF
TGTGCCAGCAGTTCCGACCGCGGGCTGCAGAGGAGCAATCAGCCCCAGCATTTT
>TRBV4-2|TRBJ2-7|few|.
CASSQEMAPTAYEQYF
TGTGCCAGCAGCCAAGAAATGGCCCCGACCGCCTACGAGCAGTACTTC
>TRBV19|TRBJ1-5|.|.
CASTTGTQSQPQHF
TGTGCCAGTACCACAGGGACACAGAGTCAGCCCCAGCATTTT